This TCR beta chain was found in a study of cytomegalovirus exposure and HLA in healthy donors. Findings and caveats of the study: Solely CMV serostatus was available to characterize immune exposure. More clonal expansion characterized HLA-associated TCR beta chains than equally common others in a later analysis.

About this clone itself: As yet, its antigen is unknown.

With 60 Vbeta and 13 Jbeta primers, the PCR was carried out. Some clones are missing from TCRdb's copy, which holds only in-frame ones; the method was immunoSEQ multiplex PCR. The table records approximately 210,000 clones, about 80% of them present only once. Per germline, CDR1 KGHSH and CDR2 LQKENI. J lost 7 bases, V lost 4 bases, and 12 bases had no gene match. The CDR3 contains 15 residues. Sequenced material: PBMCs. The chain employs TRBV18 and TRBJ1-2; TRBD1 matches at 7 bases. The sequence was collected from a woman aged 40-49 years in good health and CMV-seronegative. CDR3 protein: CASSLLRDSLGGYTF. The CDR3 nucleotides are TGTGCCAGCTCACTCCTCCGGGACAGCCTCGGTGGCTACACCTTC.